Below are 27 T cell receptor beta chains sequenced from a single sample in a study of shared clonotypes between healthy human individuals. Naive CD8 isolation took CD45RO-negative cells positively selected for CCR7 and excluded terminally differentiated effector memory CD45RA+ cells. Sequencing used immunoSEQ multiplex PCR; TCRdb keeps in-frame clones, though not all of them. The repertoire holds approximately 600,000 clones, with roughly 96% as singletons. The specimen sequenced was naive CD8+ T cells sorted from blood. These receptors were obtained from a woman in her twenties or thirties in good health.

The chain combines TRBV2 with TRBJ1-4, with TRBD1 matching 7 bases. With 0 bases clipped from V and 0 bases from J, the junction kept 4 bases outside the gene matches. Germline assignment: CDR1 SNHLY and CDR2 FYNNEI. The CDR3 has 17 amino acids. The CDR3 region has the DNA TGTGCCAGCAGTGAAGCGCGACAGGGCCCAACTAATGAAAAACTGTTTTTT. Protein: CASSEARQGPTNEKLFF.

The V and J genes are TRBV7-9 and TRBJ2-1; 9 nucleotides agree with TRBD1. Germline loops: CDR1 SEHNR, CDR2 FQNEAQ (reference sequence). The CDR3 consists of 13 residues. V shed 7 bases and J 9 bases; nucleotides not matched to a gene: 7. In DNA form, the CDR3 reads TGTGCCAGCAAGATGGGGACAGGGACTGAGCAGTTCTTC. It is translated as CASKMGTGTEQFF.

This rearrangement joins TRBV29-1 to TRBJ1-2; D gene ambiguous. Trimming stripped 3 bases from V and 8 bases from J, with 7 bases between. CDR3 length: 10 residues. Germline assignment: CDR1 SQVTM and CDR2 ANQGSEA. The CDR3 reads CSVELEGYTF. CDR3 bases: TGCAGCGTTGAGTTGGAGGGCTACACCTTC.

V is TRBV19 and J is TRBJ2-7, with D possibly TRBD2 on 6 matching bases. Germline assignment: CDR1 LNHDA and CDR2 SQIVND (reference sequence). V lost 3 bases, J lost 2 bases, and 11 bases lay in between. This CDR3 has 14 amino acids. The CDR3 bases are TGTGCCAGTAGTATTCGTGGCGGGACCTACGAGCAGTACTTC. Encoded protein: CASSIRGGTYEQYF. Filled out from reference TRBV19 and TRBJ2-7, the complete variable domain reads DGGITQSPKYLFRKEGQNVTLSCEQNLNHDAMYWYRQDPGQGLRLIYYSQIVNDFQKGDIAEGYSVSREKKESFPLTVTSAQKNPTAFYLCASSIRGGTYEQYFGPGTRLTVT.

The CDR3 protein is CASSPSGVNEQFF. CDR3 bases: TGTGCCAGCAGCCCCTCGGGAGTCAATGAGCAGTTCTTC. This chain joins TRBV11-2 and TRBJ2-1; D possibly corresponds to TRBD2 (6 bases). CDR1 is SGHAT, CDR2 FQNNGV, per germline. Trimming cost V 5 bases and J 6 bases, with 11 bases left between them. This CDR3 is 13 amino acids long.

The chain recombines TRBV9 with TRBJ2-5; TRBD2 matches 13 bases. J was trimmed by 5 bases and V by 3 bases; bases with no gene match: 7. The germline gives CDR1 SGDLS, CDR2 YYNGEE. The CDR3 has 16 residues. The CDR3 region is CASSGGGLAGVETQYF. In DNA form, the CDR3 reads TGTGCCAGCAGCGGGGGCGGACTAGCGGGAGTTGAGACCCAGTACTTC.

This chain uses TRBV27 with TRBJ2-7, with 14 bases matching TRBD2. The CDR3 is 14 amino acids. The J segment lost 6 bases and the V segment lost 7 bases, leaving 5 bases of the junction unmatched. Germline CDR1 is MNHEY and CDR2 is SMNVEV (reference sequence). CDR3 bases: TGTGCCAGCAACCCGGGACTAGCGGGAGTCGAGCAGTACTTC. It yields the protein CASNPGLAGVEQYF.

The chain carries TRBV27 and TRBJ2-7; 8 nucleotides line up with TRBD2. There are 14 residues in the CDR3. The trim removed 4 bases at V and 6 bases at J, leaving 8 bases unmatched. From germline, CDR1 is MNHEY and CDR2 SMNVEV (reference sequence). DNA of the CDR3: TGTGCCAGCAGTTATTCGGGAGGGCCGATCGAGCAGTACTTC. Residues: CASSYSGGPIEQYF.

The CDR3 loop reads CASSRKRGLSSTDTQYF. The CDR3 region has the DNA TGTGCCAGCAGCCGAAAACGGGGCCTCTCAAGCACAGATACGCAGTATTTT. The chain links TRBV14 to TRBJ2-3; D could derive from TRBD1 or TRBD2 (5 bases each). The V end lost 4 bases, the J end lost 0 bases, and 17 bases lay between the germline ends. Germline CDR1 SGHDN, CDR2 FVKESK. The CDR3 is made up of 17 amino acids.

The V call is TRBV28, the J call TRBJ2-4; D is unresolved. This CDR3 is 15 amino acids long. Trimming stripped 2 bases from V and 0 bases from J, with 8 bases between. Germline V CDR1 and CDR2: MDHEN, SYDVKM. CDR3 in amino acids: CASSLDKVAKNIQYF. The CDR3 DNA reads TGTGCCAGCAGTTTAGACAAAGTAGCCAAAAACATTCAGTACTTC.

The chain carries TRBV11-2 and TRBJ2-1; 7 bases are shared with TRBD2. Germline V gene sequence: CDR1 SGHAT, CDR2 FQNNGV. The CDR3 runs to 16 residues. V shed 5 bases, J shed 2 bases, and the junction held 9 bases outside the gene matches. CDR3 loop: CASSLPSGGPYNEQFF. Here the CDR3 DNA reads TGTGCCAGCAGCCTGCCTAGCGGCGGGCCCTACAATGAGCAGTTCTTC.

This rearrangement joins TRBV5-6 to TRBJ2-7; TRBD2 might be the D (5 bases). The CDR3 contains 14 residues. V gave up 0 bases and J gave up 4 bases, with 11 bases separating them. Germline values: CDR1 SGHDT, CDR2 YYEEEE. The CDR3 loop reads CASSLGESLYEQYF. The CDR3 coding sequence is TGTGCCAGCAGCTTGGGGGAGAGCTTATACGAGCAGTACTTC.

This clone was recorded only once. This chain links TRBV19 with TRBJ2-3, with unresolved D. The CDR3 length is 14 residues. V dropped 0 bases and J dropped 0 bases, with 4 bases sitting between them. Germline CDR1 reads LNHDA; CDR2 reads SQIVND (reference sequence). The CDR3 here is CASSIDGSTDTQYF. CDR3 nucleotide sequence: TGTGCCAGTAGTATAGATGGCAGCACAGATACGCAGTATTTT.

A single count supports this clone. V usage is TRBV9 and J usage is TRBJ2-6; unclear D gene. The germline V gene encodes CDR1 SGDLS and CDR2 YYNGEE. The CDR3 spans 12 residues. V lost 2 bases and J lost 5, with 2 bases in between. The CDR3 nucleotides are TGTGCCAGCAGCGTCAGGGCCAACGTCCTGACTTTC. Protein product: CASSVRANVLTF.

The chain is built from TRBV7-9 and TRBJ2-5, with TRBD1 matching over 9 bases. V lost 9 bases, J lost 4 bases, and 6 bases stayed unmatched. The CDR3 loop spans 13 amino acids. Germline CDR1 is SEHNR and CDR2 is FQNEAQ (reference sequence). The CDR3 region has the DNA TGTGCCAGTTCCGAGACAGGGGGAGAGACCCAGTACTTC. It specifies CASSETGGETQYF.

This chain joins TRBV4-2 and TRBJ1-1; D unclear. CDR1 and CDR2 (germline): LGHNA, YNFKEQ. The CDR3 sequence is 15 residues long. V lost 2 bases, J lost 1 base, and 11 bases lay in between. The DNA for the CDR3 is TGTGCCAGCAGCCAATCACTTTCGTCGAACACTGAAGCTTTCTTT. This gives the protein CASSQSLSSNTEAFF.

A remark on this clone: Other DNA sequences in this specimen translate into the identical CDR3. This chain uses TRBV9 with TRBJ1-2, with TRBD1 matching 7 bases. Germline V gene sequence: CDR1 SGDLS, CDR2 YYNGEE. Germline trimming cut 3 bases from V and 8 bases from J; bases unmatched to any gene: 7. The CDR3 length is 13 residues. The CDR3 here is CASSETGSYGYTF. In DNA form, the CDR3 reads TGTGCCAGCAGCGAGACAGGGAGTTACGGCTACACCTTC.

V and J are TRBV5-4 and TRBJ1-3; perhaps TRBD1 as D (5 bases). The V end was cut by 0 bases, the J end by 4 bases, with 11 bases between. Germline CDR1 SGHNT, CDR2 YYREEE (reference sequence). The CDR3 has 15 amino acids. CDR3: CASSLGGLRGNTIYF. DNA for the CDR3: TGTGCCAGCAGCTTGGGGGGACTCAGAGGAAACACCATATATTTT. The variable domain in full, with the rest retrieved from reference TRBV5-4 and TRBJ1-3, is ETGVTQSPTHLIKTRGQQVTLRCSSQSGHNTVSWYQQALGQGPQFIFQYYREEENGRGNFPPRFSGLQFPNYSSELNVNALELDDSALYLCASSLGGLRGNTIYFGEGSWLTVV.

This clone was found once. The chain carries TRBV28 and TRBJ2-7, with 12 bases identical to TRBD2. Trimming at V came to 3 bases and at J to 4 bases, leaving 4 bases not matched to a gene. There are 15 residues in the CDR3. Per the germline V gene, CDR1 is MDHEN and CDR2 is SYDVKM. The CDR3 nucleotides are TGTGCCAGCAGTTTGAAGGGGACTAGCGGGTACGAGCAGTACTTC. Residues: CASSLKGTSGYEQYF. Together with reference TRBV28 and TRBJ2-7, the CDR3 gives the full variable domain: DVKVTQSSRYLVKRTGEKVFLECVQDMDHENMFWYRQDPGLGLRLIYFSYDVKMKEKGDIPEGYSVSREKKERFSLILESASTNQTSMYLCASSLKGTSGYEQYFGPGTRLTVT.

The chain combines TRBV27 with TRBJ2-1, with D possibly being TRBD1 or TRBD2 (5 bases each). V lost 6 bases to trimming and J lost 4 bases, with 7 bases between them. The CDR3 contains 12 residues. CDR1 MNHEY and CDR2 SMNVEV come from the germline V gene (reference sequence). CDR3 sequence (DNA): TGTGCCAGCAGGTGGGGGTACAATGAGCAGTTCTTC. Amino acid sequence: CASRWGYNEQFF.

This sequence joins TRBV27 and TRBJ2-7; D call uncertain. Trimming took 8 bases from V and 0 from J, leaving 14 bases between them. Germline assignment: CDR1 MNHEY and CDR2 SMNVEV (reference sequence). This CDR3 has 14 amino acids. This chain's CDR3 is CASGLSPSSYEQYF. The CDR3 DNA reads TGTGCCAGCGGGCTCAGTCCCAGCTCCTACGAGCAGTACTTC.

J is TRBJ2-7 and V is TRBV28, with D maybe TRBD1 (6 bases). With 4 bases removed from V and 0 bases from J, the gap between germline ends came to 10 bases. The CDR3 is 14 residues long. Germline loops: CDR1 MDHEN, CDR2 SYDVKM. CDR3 residues: CASSSGQFSYEQYF. The CDR3 nucleotides read TGTGCCAGCAGTTCCGGACAGTTCTCCTACGAGCAGTACTTC.

The rearrangement uses TRBV28 and TRBJ2-7, with D possibly being TRBD1 (5 bases). Germline V lookup: CDR1 MDHEN, CDR2 SYDVKM. Trimming pared 7 bases from V and 0 bases from J, leaving 16 bases between. There are 15 residues in the CDR3. The CDR3, as DNA: TGTGCCAGCACAGGGTACAGCCACAGCTCCTACGAGCAGTACTTC. Residues: CASTGYSHSSYEQYF.

In its sample, this clone was seen once. The chain links TRBV4-1 to TRBJ2-7; a possible D gene is TRBD2 (6 bases). Trimming pared 1 base from V and 1 base from J, leaving 14 bases between. The CDR3 runs 16 residues. Germline CDR1 is MGHRA and CDR2 is YSYEKL. The CDR3 DNA reads TGCGCCAGCAGCCAAGTTCTTTCCGGGAGATCCTACGAGCAGTACTTC. Its translation: CASSQVLSGRSYEQYF.

The chain joins TRBV28 to TRBJ2-5, with TRBD2 matching 13 bases. V was clipped by 1 base and J by 3 bases; unmatched bases: 2. The V gene's germline CDR1 is MDHEN and CDR2 SYDVKM. The CDR3 consists of 16 residues. The CDR3 DNA reads as TGTGCCAGCAGTTTATTGACTAGCGGGAGGAAAGAGACCCAGTACTTC. Protein sequence: CASSLLTSGRKETQYF.

This chain joins TRBV4-1 and TRBJ1-1; a possible D gene is TRBD1 (5 bases). There are 13 residues in the CDR3. The V gene lost 3 bases and the J gene lost 6 bases, with 11 bases spanning the gap. The germline V gene encodes CDR1 MGHRA and CDR2 YSYEKL. DNA of the CDR3: TGCGCCAGCAGCCACCTCCGGGACGCTGAAGCTTTCTTT. Its translation: CASSHLRDAEAFF.

The CDR3 bases are TGTGCCAGCAGTGAAAGGGCGATCTGGGCAGAAGGCTCCTACGAGCAGTACTTC. This translates into CASSERAIWAEGSYEQYF. The chain combines TRBV6-1 with TRBJ2-7; D is ambiguous. Trimming left V 2 bases short and J 0 bases short, with 20 bases between. Germline-derived CDR1 and CDR2 are MNHNS and SASEGT. The CDR3 length is 18 residues.